This entry describes one TCR beta chain. The antigen is undetermined. Assay used: immunoSEQ multiplex PCR; TCRdb lists only in-frame clones, some missing. The top ten hold nearly 5% of the sample, which has about 98,000 clones, about 91% seen once. The data are from a study of radiotherapy plus CTLA-4 blockade in lung cancer. There are 12 residues in the CDR3. With 7 bases removed from V and 6 bases from J, the gap between germline ends came to 12 bases. Germline V gene data show CDR1 as SQVTM and CDR2 as ANQGSEA. Study-wide findings and caveats: Clones of tumor-derived TCRs expanded in blood after radiotherapy plus ipilimumab. Among reported predictors of response, early blood T cell clone dynamics with interferon-beta performed best.

The chain links TRBV29-1 to TRBJ2-2; possibly TRBD2 for D (5 bases). The clonotype originates from a human donor with non-small cell lung cancer that progressed on radiotherapy plus ipilimumab. Specimen: peripheral blood, collected from a patient treated with radiotherapy plus ipilimumab. The CDR3 DNA follows: TGCAGCGCCCGATCTAGCCCCGGGGAGCTGTTTTTT. Encoded protein: CSARSSPGELFF.